These 12 T cell receptor beta chains were all obtained from the same sample, sequenced in a study of T cell changes during pregnancy in multiple sclerosis. Produced via immunoSEQ multiplex PCR; TCRdb's table is partial and in-frame only. This sample carries around 69,000 clones, 90% of them seen once, and the ten largest clones take less than 2.5%. Sequenced material: peripheral blood, taken in the second trimester of pregnancy. Every receptor here comes from a female donor in good health, enrolled as a control in a pregnancy study.

The chain uses TRBV6-1 and TRBJ1-1; maybe TRBD1 (6 bases). The germline V and J ends were trimmed by 5 bases and 4 bases, with 11 bases remaining between them. Germline CDR1 reads MNHNS; CDR2 reads SASEGT. This CDR3 has 13 amino acids. The DNA for the CDR3 is TGTGCCAGCAGTCTAGGGGGGGTCACTGAAGCTTTCTTT. Translation: CASSLGGVTEAFF.

The chain employs TRBV5-1 and TRBJ2-5; unclear D gene. The length of the CDR3 is 13 residues. CDR1 is SGHRS and CDR2 is YFSETQ in the germline V gene. Trimming left V 0 bases short and J 3 bases short, with 6 bases between. The chain's CDR3 is CASSLGREETQYF. DNA of the CDR3: TGCGCCAGCAGCTTGGGTCGAGAAGAGACCCAGTACTTC.

The chain has TRBV4-1 and TRBJ2-1, with 9 bases identical to TRBD1. With V trimmed by 0 bases and J by 1 base, 7 bases remained unmatched. This CDR3 is built from 18 residues. Germline CDR1 MGHRA, CDR2 YSYEKL. The CDR3 coding sequence is TGCGCCAGCAGCCAAGACCCCAACGGACAGGGGTCCTACAATGAGCAGTTCTTC. It codes for CASSQDPNGQGSYNEQFF.

This clone came up once. V gene TRBV5-1 combines with J gene TRBJ2-2; TRBD1 might be the D (5 bases). This CDR3 has 17 residues. In germline, CDR1 is SGHRS, CDR2 YFSETQ. Between the trimmed V and J ends, which lost 3 bases and 3 bases, there was a span of 18 bases. CDR3 bases: TGCGCCAGCAGCTCCGTAACCGACAGATTCCACACCGGGGAGCTGTTTTTT. It yields the protein CASSSVTDRFHTGELFF. The full variable domain, with the rest looked up from reference TRBV5-1 and TRBJ2-2, is KAGVTQTPRYLIKTRGQQVTLSCSPISGHRSVSWYQQTPGQGLQFLFEYFSETQRNKGNFPGRFSGRQFSNSRSEMNVSTLELGDSALYLCASSSVTDRFHTGELFFGEGSRLTVL.

This clone was observed once. V is TRBV27 and J is TRBJ2-1, with 9 positions matching TRBD2. Germline V gives CDR1 MNHEY, CDR2 SMNVEV (reference sequence). The CDR3 runs to 15 residues. The ends lost 6 bases at V and 6 bases at J; junction bases unmatched: 9. This CDR3 is CASRPGLAMSNEQFF. The CDR3 coding sequence is TGTGCCAGCAGGCCGGGACTAGCTATGTCCAATGAGCAGTTCTTC.

This chain connects TRBV5-1 to TRBJ1-2; tentatively, D is TRBD1 (6 bases). V was clipped by 4 bases and J by 8 bases, with 21 bases between them. The length of the CDR3 is 15 residues. Germline V gene lookup returns CDR1 SGHRS and CDR2 YFSETQ. CDR3 nucleotides: TGCGCCAGCAGCCTAGCGGGGCCAGGGGCGCAAGGCTACACCTTC. It is translated as CASSLAGPGAQGYTF. Full variable domain (rest looked up from reference TRBV5-1 and TRBJ1-2): KAGVTQTPRYLIKTRGQQVTLSCSPISGHRSVSWYQQTPGQGLQFLFEYFSETQRNKGNFPGRFSGRQFSNSRSEMNVSTLELGDSALYLCASSLAGPGAQGYTFGSGTRLTVV.

This sequence joins TRBV14 and TRBJ1-1; D not resolved. V was cut by 0 bases and J by 3 bases, with 11 bases left in between. The length of the CDR3 is 15 residues. Germline CDR1 is SGHDN and CDR2 is FVKESK. The CDR3 DNA reads TGTGCCAGCAGCCAAGATCTATGGAGGGACACTGAAGCTTTCTTT. It is translated as CASSQDLWRDTEAFF.

This sequence joins TRBV19 and TRBJ2-7; D perhaps matches TRBD2 (5 bases). The V and J ends lost 0 bases and 6 bases respectively, with 9 bases between them. The germline CDR1 and CDR2 sequences are LNHDA and SQIVND (reference sequence). The CDR3 has 13 residues. CDR3 residues: CASSIDREGEQYF. The CDR3, as DNA: TGTGCCAGTAGTATAGATCGCGAGGGCGAGCAGTACTTC. Full variable domain (remainder filled in from reference TRBV19 and TRBJ2-7): DGGITQSPKYLFRKEGQNVTLSCEQNLNHDAMYWYRQDPGQGLRLIYYSQIVNDFQKGDIAEGYSVSREKKESFPLTVTSAQKNPTAFYLCASSIDREGEQYFGPGTRLTVT.

The rearrangement links TRBV2 to TRBJ2-7, with 9 bases that match TRBD2. The CDR3 length is 14 residues. In germline, CDR1 is SNHLY, CDR2 FYNNEI. V gave up 5 bases and J gave up 1 base; unmatched junction bases: 3. Here the CDR3 DNA reads TGTGCCAGCAGTCCTAGCGGGATATCCTACGAGCAGTACTTC. Protein sequence: CASSPSGISYEQYF.

This chain uses TRBV5-1 with TRBJ2-1, with D possibly matching TRBD2 (6 bases). Looked up from germline, CDR1 is SGHRS and CDR2 is YFSETQ. The germline V and J ends were trimmed by 3 bases and 6 bases, with 10 bases remaining between them. The CDR3 spans 13 residues. This CDR3 is CASSSGLINEQFF. In DNA, the CDR3 is TGCGCCAGCAGCTCCGGACTAATCAATGAGCAGTTCTTC.

The chain recombines TRBV5-6 with TRBJ2-3, with D tentatively TRBD1 (5 bases). V lost 4 bases to trimming and J lost 2 bases, with 14 bases between them. This CDR3 has 15 amino acids. Germline CDR1 and CDR2: SGHDT and YYEEEE. The DNA of the CDR3 is TGTGCCAGCAGCAGGGATAGGGGCGTCACAGATACGCAGTATTTT. It codes for CASSRDRGVTDTQYF.

The chain links TRBV10-3 to TRBJ2-7, with D possibly TRBD2 on 6 matching bases. This CDR3 region has 14 residues. Germline lookup yields CDR1 ENHRY and CDR2 SYGVKD. V lost 0 bases to trimming and J lost 1 base, with 7 bases between them. CDR3 nucleotide sequence: TGTGCCATCAGTGAGTCGGCGGGGTCCTACGAGCAGTACTTC. Translating gives CAISESAGSYEQYF.